The clone carrying this TCR beta chain was seen repeatedly, ten times or more. Mismatch with germline at one junction end may stem from a read error. This sample was taken from a study of regulatory T cells in long-lasting Graves disease. The sample's time point: newly diagnosed GD, antithyroid drugs for less than 3 months. The TCR library was made from RNA that had been extracted from PBMCs in TRIzol. Germline values: CDR1 SGHTA, CDR2 FQGNSA. This CDR3 comprises 15 residues. According to the study, TCR beta libraries were built with iRepertoire HTBI primers and CDR3-region Arm-PCR. TCRdb used MiXCR to reprocess the multiplex PCR reads, holding one entry per CDR3 protein. The top ten hold 8.5% to 10% of the sample, which has around 500,000 distinct CDR3 sequences, roughly 12% seen once. The data also belong to a second study, concerning T cells in Graves' hyperthyroidism and ophthalmopathy.

The source material was peripheral blood mononuclear cells (PBMCs), sampled at new diagnosis, from a patient treated with antithyroid drugs. The receptor was derived from a man aged 25 to 45 with Graves disease. The chain has TRBV7-2 and TRBJ2-7, with 7 bases that match TRBD2. In DNA, the CDR3 is TGTGCCAGCAGCTTATGGTCTAGCGGCACCTACGGGCAGTACTTC. Its protein is CASSLWSSGTYGQYF. The full variable domain, with the rest looked up from reference TRBV7-2 and TRBJ2-7, is GAGVSQSPSNKVTEKGKDVELRCDPISGHTALYWYRQSLGQGLEFLIYFQGNSAPDKSGLPSDRFSAERTGGSVSTLTIQRTQQEDSAVYLCASSLWSSGTYGQYFGPGTRLTVT.